This TCR beta chain was found in a study of cytomegalovirus exposure and HLA in healthy donors. Looking at the study overall: Approximately 85 million unique TCRs from HLA-typed donors made up an early data release.

PCR primers comprised 60 Vbeta and 13 Jbeta primers. This table comes from immunoSEQ multiplex PCR, and its TCRdb copy is limited to in-frame clones, with some not included. The sample records 150,000 to 200,000 clones, 75% to 90% being singletons. Unrecorded immune exposures were likely, despite nominal health at sampling. The TCR originated in a man aged 50 to 59 in good health and CMV-seropositive. The sequenced material came from PBMCs.

The CDR3 reads CASSQLASYEQYF. The CDR3 DNA reads as TGTGCCAGCAGCCAACTAGCTTCCTACGAGCAGTACTTC. The rearrangement uses TRBV4-2 and TRBJ2-7; a possible D gene is TRBD2 (5 bases). With 2 bases removed from V and 1 base from J, the gap between germline ends came to 6 bases. Per the germline V gene, CDR1 is LGHNA and CDR2 is YNFKEQ. This CDR3 has 13 residues.